This is a list of T cell receptor beta chains from one sample in a study of blood T cells in healthy people across ages. TCRdb passed the 5' RACE reads through MiXCR, listing each CDR3 protein once. The data show 780,000 or so distinct CDR3 sequences, just over 55% seen once. What was sequenced was blood. The receptors here all came from a man in his forties in good health. Both conserved end residues are part of each CDR3. D genes are given only for firm matches. For some rows the clone size is stated as once, few or many, or as a class when expanded; others skip it.

J gene: TRBJ2-1; D gene: .; V gene: TRBV9; CDR3 length: 14; clone size: .; CDR3 DNA: TGTGCCAGCAGCGCCTCCGGGACGCAGAATGAGCAGTTCTTC; CDR3 protein: CASSASGTQNEQFF
J gene: TRBJ1-2; D gene: TRBD1; V gene: TRBV14; CDR3 length: 17; clone size: .; CDR3 DNA: TGTGCCAGCAGCCAAGTGGACAGGGCGCCTCTTAACTATGGCTACACCTTC; CDR3 protein: CASSQVDRAPLNYGYTF
J gene: TRBJ2-2; D gene: .; V gene: TRBV25-1; CDR3 length: 15; clone size: once; CDR3 DNA: TGTGCCAGCAGTGAATATGGAGGACTGACCGGGGAGCTGTTTTTT; CDR3 protein: CASSEYGGLTGELFF
J gene: TRBJ2-7; D gene: .; V gene: TRBV28; CDR3 length: 11; clone size: .; CDR3 DNA: TGTGCCAGCAGTTTATCCGGGAAGGTGTACTTC; CDR3 protein: CASSLSGKVYF
J gene: TRBJ2-5; D gene: TRBD1; V gene: TRBV7-2; CDR3 length: 14; clone size: .; CDR3 DNA: TGTGCCAGCAGCTCGGGACAGGGGCCGAAGACCCAGTACTTC; CDR3 protein: CASSSGQGPKTQYF
J gene: TRBJ2-5; D gene: .; V gene: TRBV9; CDR3 length: 14; clone size: .; CDR3 DNA: TGTGTCAGCAGCGTAGGGCAGGGGCTAGAGACCCAGTACTTC; CDR3 protein: CVSSVGQGLETQYF
J gene: TRBJ2-7; D gene: .; V gene: TRBV12-3/TRBV12-4; CDR3 length: 13; clone size: .; CDR3 DNA: TGTGCCAGCAGCCCTCAAGTGTTCGGCCAGCAGTACTTC; CDR3 protein: CASSPQVFGQQYF
J gene: TRBJ2-7; D gene: .; V gene: TRBV19; CDR3 length: 13; clone size: .; CDR3 DNA: TGTGCCAGTAGTATTAGCAGGTACTACGAGCAGTACTTC; CDR3 protein: CASSISRYYEQYF
J gene: TRBJ2-1; D gene: TRBD1; V gene: TRBV28; CDR3 length: 16; clone size: .; CDR3 DNA: TGTGCCAGCAGTTCCACGGACAGGTTTTTACGGAATGAGCAGTTCTTC; CDR3 protein: CASSSTDRFLRNEQFF
J gene: TRBJ2-3; D gene: .; V gene: TRBV28; CDR3 length: 18; clone size: .; CDR3 DNA: TGTGCCAGCAGTGAAGCCAAACTGGGATTGCCCAGGACAGATACGCAGTATTTT; CDR3 protein: CASSEAKLGLPRTDTQYF
J gene: TRBJ2-7; D gene: .; V gene: TRBV12-3/TRBV12-4; CDR3 length: 14; clone size: .; CDR3 DNA: TGTGCCAGCAGTGGGACCGCGAGCTCCTACGGGCAGTACTTC; CDR3 protein: CASSGTASSYGQYF
J gene: TRBJ1-1; D gene: .; V gene: TRBV21-1; CDR3 length: 20; clone size: .; CDR3 DNA: TGTGCCAGCAGCATCCATGGAGAAGGAGACAGGAGAGAGATGAACACTGAAGCTTTCTTT; CDR3 protein: CASSIHGEGDRREMNTEAFF
J gene: TRBJ2-6; D gene: .; V gene: TRBV18; CDR3 length: 15; clone size: .; CDR3 DNA: TGTGCCAGCTCACCAGGGCTCTCTGGGGCCAACGTCCTGACTTTC; CDR3 protein: CASSPGLSGANVLTF
J gene: TRBJ2-2; D gene: .; V gene: TRBV6-2/TRBV6-3; CDR3 length: 13; clone size: .; CDR3 DNA: TGTGCCAGCAGTTTGGGTGGTTCCGGGGAGCTGTTTTTT; CDR3 protein: CASSLGGSGELFF
J gene: TRBJ2-4; D gene: TRBD1; V gene: TRBV20-1; CDR3 length: 15; clone size: .; CDR3 DNA: TGCAGTGCTAGAGATGGGACAGCGGCCAAAAACATTCAGTACTTC; CDR3 protein: CSARDGTAAKNIQYF
J gene: TRBJ2-7; D gene: TRBD1; V gene: TRBV4-3; CDR3 length: 15; clone size: .; CDR3 DNA: TGCGCCAGCAGCCAAGAGCGTAGGACAGGGCCCGAGCAGTACTTC; CDR3 protein: CASSQERRTGPEQYF
J gene: TRBJ2-3; D gene: TRBD2; V gene: TRBV14; CDR3 length: 16; clone size: .; CDR3 DNA: TGTGCCAGCAGCCAACCGAGCGGCGGGAGGGCAGATACGCAGTATTTT; CDR3 protein: CASSQPSGGRADTQYF
J gene: TRBJ2-7; D gene: .; V gene: TRBV15; CDR3 length: 13; clone size: .; CDR3 DNA: TGTGCCACCAGCAGCAACGGCCGCTACGAGCAGTACTTC; CDR3 protein: CATSSNGRYEQYF
J gene: TRBJ2-1; D gene: TRBD1; V gene: TRBV10-3; CDR3 length: 16; clone size: .; CDR3 DNA: TGTGCCATCAGTGGGAAAGGGGACAGCTCCTACAATGAGCAGTTCTTC; CDR3 protein: CAISGKGDSSYNEQFF
J gene: TRBJ2-2; D gene: .; V gene: TRBV2; CDR3 length: 14; clone size: .; CDR3 DNA: TGTGCCAGCAGTGTACGTGGGGGGACCGGGGAGCTGTTTTTT; CDR3 protein: CASSVRGGTGELFF
J gene: TRBJ2-3; D gene: TRBD2; V gene: TRBV29-1; CDR3 length: 16; clone size: .; CDR3 DNA: TGCAGCGTTGATAGCGGGAGGGCTTTCGGCACAGATACGCAGTATTTT; CDR3 protein: CSVDSGRAFGTDTQYF
J gene: TRBJ2-1; D gene: .; V gene: TRBV2; CDR3 length: 12; clone size: .; CDR3 DNA: TGTGCCAGCAGTGCAGTCTACAATGAGCAGTTCTTC; CDR3 protein: CASSAVYNEQFF
J gene: TRBJ1-2; D gene: .; V gene: TRBV20-1; CDR3 length: 12; clone size: .; CDR3 DNA: TGCAGTGCTAGTTACGGGGACTATGGCTACACCTTC; CDR3 protein: CSASYGDYGYTF
J gene: TRBJ2-1; D gene: TRBD2; V gene: TRBV7-9; CDR3 length: 15; clone size: few; CDR3 DNA: TGTGCCAGTCTCCTACGGGCTAGCGGGGCAAATGAGCAGTTCTTC; CDR3 protein: CASLLRASGANEQFF
J gene: TRBJ1-1; D gene: TRBD1; V gene: TRBV20-1; CDR3 length: 16; clone size: .; CDR3 DNA: TGCAGTGCTAGCCAAGCAGGGGGTCAGAGGAACACTGAAGCTTTCTTT; CDR3 protein: CSASQAGGQRNTEAFF